Sequencing of this TCR beta chain was carried out in a study of T cell responses to AZD1222 COVID-19 vaccine. For this clone: The target antigen is unknown.

Whole-study findings and limits: AZD1222 recipients seropositive at baseline numbered only six. After two AZD1222 doses, spike-specific TCR breadth and depth rose versus day 0. The study found vaccine-associated CD4 TCRs spanning spike, dominant at 160-218 and 743-854. Targets within unmutated variant regions were reportedly found for nearly half of spike-specific TCRs.

This CDR3 has 15 amino acids. Trimming removed 4 bases from V and 6 bases from J; junction bases left unmatched: 5. Germline CDR1 is MNHEY and CDR2 is SVGEGT. The repertoire was sequenced with immunoSEQ multiplex PCR; TCRdb's copy has only in-frame clones and lacks some. The sample contains over 60,000 clones, roughly 91% of which appear only once. This sample comprised peripheral blood, obtained on day 0 of AZD1222 vaccination. The TCR originated in an adult in good health. The genes are TRBV6-2 or TRBV6-3 and TRBJ2-2, with 10 bases matching TRBD1. The CDR3 loop reads CASSSGTGVPGELFF. The CDR3, as DNA: TGTGCCAGCAGTTCCGGGACAGGGGTCCCCGGGGAGCTGTTTTTT.